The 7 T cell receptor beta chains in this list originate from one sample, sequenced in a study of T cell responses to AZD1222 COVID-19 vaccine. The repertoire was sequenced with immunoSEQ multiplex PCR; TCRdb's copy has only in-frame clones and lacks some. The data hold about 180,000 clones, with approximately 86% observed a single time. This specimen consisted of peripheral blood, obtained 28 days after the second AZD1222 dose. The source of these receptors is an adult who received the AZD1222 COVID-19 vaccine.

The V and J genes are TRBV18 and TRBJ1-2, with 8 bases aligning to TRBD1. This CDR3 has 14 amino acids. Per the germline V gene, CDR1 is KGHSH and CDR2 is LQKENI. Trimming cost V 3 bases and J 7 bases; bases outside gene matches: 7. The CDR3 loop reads CASSPEQGVFGYTF. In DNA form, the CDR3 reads TGTGCCAGCTCACCGGAACAGGGGGTATTTGGCTACACCTTC.

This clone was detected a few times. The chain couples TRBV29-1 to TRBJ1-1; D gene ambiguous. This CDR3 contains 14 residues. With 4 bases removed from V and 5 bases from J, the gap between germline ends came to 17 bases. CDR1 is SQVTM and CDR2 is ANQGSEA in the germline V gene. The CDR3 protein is CSVVYTSGRTEAFF. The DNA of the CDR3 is TGCAGCGTTGTTTACACCTCCGGTCGGACTGAAGCTTTCTTT.

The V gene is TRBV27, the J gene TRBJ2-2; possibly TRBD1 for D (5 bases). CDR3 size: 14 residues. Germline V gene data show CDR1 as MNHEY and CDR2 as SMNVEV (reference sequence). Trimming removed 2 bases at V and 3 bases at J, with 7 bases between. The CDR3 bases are TGTGCCAGCAGTTTACTCAGGGACACCGGGGAGCTGTTTTTT. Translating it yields CASSLLRDTGELFF.

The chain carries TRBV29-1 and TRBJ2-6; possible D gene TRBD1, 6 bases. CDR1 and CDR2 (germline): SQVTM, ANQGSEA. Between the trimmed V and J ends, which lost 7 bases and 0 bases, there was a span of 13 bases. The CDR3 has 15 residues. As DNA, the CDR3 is TGCAGCGGAGGGACACTCCACTCTGGGGCCAACGTCCTGACTTTC. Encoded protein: CSGGTLHSGANVLTF.

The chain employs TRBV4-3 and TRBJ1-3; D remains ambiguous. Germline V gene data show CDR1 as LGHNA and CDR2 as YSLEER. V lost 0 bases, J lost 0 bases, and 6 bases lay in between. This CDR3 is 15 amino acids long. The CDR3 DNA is TGCGCCAGCAGCCAAGAGGGTTTCTCTGGAAACACCATATATTTT. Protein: CASSQEGFSGNTIYF.

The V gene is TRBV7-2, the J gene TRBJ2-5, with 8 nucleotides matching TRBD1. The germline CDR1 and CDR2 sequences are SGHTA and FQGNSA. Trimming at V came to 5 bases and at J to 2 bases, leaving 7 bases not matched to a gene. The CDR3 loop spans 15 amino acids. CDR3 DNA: TGTGCCAGCAGCCCTCACGGACAGGGACAAGAGACCCAGTACTTC. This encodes CASSPHGQGQETQYF. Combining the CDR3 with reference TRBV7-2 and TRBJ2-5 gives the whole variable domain GAGVSQSPSNKVTEKGKDVELRCDPISGHTALYWYRQSLGQGLEFLIYFQGNSAPDKSGLPSDRFSAERTGGSVSTLTIQRTQQEDSAVYLCASSPHGQGQETQYFGPGTRLLVL.

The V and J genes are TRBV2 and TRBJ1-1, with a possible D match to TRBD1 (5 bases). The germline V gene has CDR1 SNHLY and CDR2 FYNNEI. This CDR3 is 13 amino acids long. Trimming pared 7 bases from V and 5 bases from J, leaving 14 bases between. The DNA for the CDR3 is TGTGCCAGCATACTGGGACTGGGGACTGAAGCTTTCTTT. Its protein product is CASILGLGTEAFF.